A single sample is the source of the 30 T cell receptor beta chains below, sequenced in a study of shared clonotypes between healthy human individuals. TCRdb's copy holds only in-frame clones and misses some; the assay was immunoSEQ multiplex PCR. The top ten clones hold around 0.058% of a sample with roughly 640,000 clones, around 97% of them seen once. The sequenced sample consisted of naive CD4+ T cells sorted from blood. Subset here: CD45RA+ positively selected. Every receptor here comes from a woman in her twenties or thirties in good health.

This clone appeared once. The gene calls are TRBV4-2 and TRBJ2-7, with 14 nucleotides matching TRBD2. V lost 4 bases, J lost 4 bases, and 6 bases stayed unmatched. Germline lookup yields CDR1 LGHNA and CDR2 YNFKEQ. This CDR3 is 16 amino acids long. CDR3 nucleotide sequence: TGTGCCAGCAGCCCAGTGGGGACTAGCGGGAGTTACGAGCAGTACTTC. It yields the protein CASSPVGTSGSYEQYF.

The chain couples TRBV28 to TRBJ2-5; 7 bases match TRBD1. CDR3 size: 14 residues. Trimming cost V 5 bases and J 5 bases; bases outside gene matches: 8. Looked up from germline, CDR1 is MDHEN and CDR2 is SYDVKM. In DNA, the CDR3 is TGTGCCAGCAGTACGGGACAGACTCGCGAGACCCAGTACTTC. It is translated as CASSTGQTRETQYF. Using reference TRBV28 and TRBJ2-5 for the parts outside the CDR3, the full variable domain is DVKVTQSSRYLVKRTGEKVFLECVQDMDHENMFWYRQDPGLGLRLIYFSYDVKMKEKGDIPEGYSVSREKKERFSLILESASTNQTSMYLCASSTGQTRETQYFGPGTRLLVL.

J is TRBJ1-5 and V is TRBV27; no clear D. The CDR3 is 17 amino acids. The V gene lost 0 bases and the J gene lost 0 bases, with 12 bases spanning the gap. Germline values: CDR1 MNHEY, CDR2 SMNVEV (reference sequence). Here the CDR3 reads CASSLSWAEYSNQPQHF. The CDR3 DNA is TGTGCCAGCAGTTTATCGTGGGCGGAATATAGCAATCAGCCCCAGCATTTT.

The chain has TRBV5-6 and TRBJ1-2; no reliable D call. Trimming pared 7 bases from V and 4 bases from J, leaving 20 bases between. Per the germline V gene, CDR1 is SGHDT and CDR2 is YYEEEE. The CDR3 has 15 residues. This CDR3 reads CASGIHSRKTYGYTF. The CDR3 DNA follows: TGTGCCAGCGGAATACACAGTCGAAAGACCTATGGCTACACCTTC.

The chain joins TRBV28 to TRBJ2-2; D is uncertain. The CDR3 sequence is 15 residues long. Germline V gene data show CDR1 as MDHEN and CDR2 as SYDVKM. The V and J ends lost 9 bases and 2 bases respectively, with 16 bases between them. The CDR3 DNA is TGTGCCAGGAGTGTGGGCAGGAGAAACACCGGGGAGCTGTTTTTT. Translation gives CARSVGRRNTGELFF.

The chain recombines TRBV6-1 with TRBJ2-5, with 9 bases matching TRBD2. Germline CDR1 MNHNS, CDR2 SASEGT. The CDR3 extends over 16 amino acids. V dropped 2 bases and J dropped 5; count of bases not matched to a gene: 9. The DNA for the CDR3 is TGTGCCAGCAGTGAATTGAGCCTAGCGGGACGGGAGACCCAGTACTTC. Translated: CASSELSLAGRETQYF.

This clone occurred once. The rearrangement joins TRBV5-6 to TRBJ2-7; 7 nucleotides line up with TRBD2. Trimming removed 5 bases from V and 1 base from J; junction bases left unmatched: 12. Germline CDR1 is SGHDT and CDR2 is YYEEEE. This CDR3 has 16 residues. The CDR3 bases are TGTGCCAGCAGACACGGGACTCAGGGAGGGTCCTACGAGCAGTACTTC. This translates into CASRHGTQGGSYEQYF.

This clone appeared once. This sequence joins TRBV7-2 and TRBJ2-5, with D tentatively TRBD2 (6 bases). The end of the DNA aligns better with TRBJ2-7, so the J call may be wrong. Germline-derived CDR1 and CDR2 are SGHTA and FQGNSA. The CDR3 runs to 14 residues. Here the CDR3 DNA reads TGTGCCAGCAGCCCTGAGGGACTCTGGTACGAGCAGTACTTC. Translating gives CASSPEGLWYEQYF.

The chain couples TRBV15 to TRBJ2-7; no firm D call. The germline CDR1 and CDR2 sequences are LNHNV and YYDKDF (reference sequence). The CDR3 sequence is 14 residues long. The V gene lost 6 bases and the J gene lost 2 bases, with 14 bases spanning the gap. Here the CDR3 reads CATSRQQVTYEQYF. The CDR3 nucleotides are TGTGCCACCAGTCGGCAGCAAGTAACCTACGAGCAGTACTTC.

This chain joins TRBV2 and TRBJ2-5; TRBD1 agrees at 7 bases. The trim removed 11 bases at V and 5 bases at J, leaving 11 bases unmatched. From germline, CDR1 is SNHLY and CDR2 FYNNEI. The CDR3 runs to 13 residues. CDR3 region: CAGRPGQRETQYF. The DNA of the CDR3 is TGTGCCGGTCGACCGGGACAGCGGGAGACCCAGTACTTC.

The chain has TRBV7-9 and TRBJ1-5; D is unresolved. The CDR3 contains 13 residues. Germline CDR1 and CDR2: SEHNR and FQNEAQ (reference sequence). V shed 5 bases and J shed 6 bases, with 11 bases lying between them. The CDR3 DNA reads TGTGCCAGCAGCGGAGCCCCGGGTCAGCCCCAGCATTTT. Amino acids: CASSGAPGQPQHF.

The J gene is TRBJ1-1, the V gene TRBV28, with D tentatively TRBD1 (5 bases). Germline CDR1 MDHEN, CDR2 SYDVKM. The CDR3 contains 14 residues. Trimming shortened V by 5 bases and J by 4 bases, and 14 bases separated the two germline ends. Here the CDR3 reads CASSPRRGGTEAFF. The CDR3 coding sequence is TGTGCCAGCAGTCCCAGGAGGGGCGGCACTGAAGCTTTCTTT.

V usage is TRBV5-1 and J usage is TRBJ2-2, with TRBD2 matching 7 bases. The CDR3 spans 13 residues. Trimming cost V 8 bases and J 0 bases; bases outside gene matches: 1. The germline V gene encodes CDR1 SGHRS and CDR2 YFSETQ. The CDR3 protein is CASLAANTGELFF. CDR3 in DNA: TGCGCCAGTCTAGCGGCGAACACCGGGGAGCTGTTTTTT.

The chain links TRBV27 to TRBJ1-1; perhaps TRBD1 as D (5 bases). Trimming removed 5 bases at V and 0 bases at J, with 10 bases between. The CDR3 covers 14 residues. CDR1 and CDR2 (germline): MNHEY, SMNVEV (reference sequence). Here the CDR3 reads CASSSAGMNTEAFF. The CDR3 region has the DNA TGTGCCAGCAGTAGTGCAGGGATGAACACTGAAGCTTTCTTT.

The genes are TRBV19 and TRBJ1-5; D might be TRBD1 (6 bases). Germline CDR1 and CDR2: LNHDA and SQIVND (reference sequence). The CDR3 has 16 residues. V lost 1 base, J lost 6 bases, and 16 bases lay in between. The CDR3 DNA follows: TGTGCCAGTAGTATAGTCGTTGGGGCAGGGGCTCAGCCCCAGCATTTT. Amino acids: CASSIVVGAGAQPQHF. Looking up the rest from reference TRBV19 and TRBJ1-5 gives the full variable domain: DGGITQSPKYLFRKEGQNVTLSCEQNLNHDAMYWYRQDPGQGLRLIYYSQIVNDFQKGDIAEGYSVSREKKESFPLTVTSAQKNPTAFYLCASSIVVGAGAQPQHFGDGTRLSIL.

This chain connects TRBV29-1 to TRBJ1-1; no clear D. Germline assignment: CDR1 SQVTM and CDR2 ANQGSEA. V lost 7 bases and J 2 bases, leaving 11 bases between the germline ends. There are 12 residues in the CDR3. CDR3 sequence (DNA): TGCAGCGGTGACGGACTCAACACTGAAGCTTTCTTT. This gives the protein CSGDGLNTEAFF. Using reference TRBV29-1 and TRBJ1-1 for the parts outside the CDR3, the full variable domain is SAVISQKPSRDICQRGTSLTIQCQVDSQVTMMFWYRQQPGQSLTLIATANQGSEATYESGFVIDKFPISRPNLTFSTLTVSNMSPEDSSIYLCSGDGLNTEAFFGQGTRLTVV.

The chain joins TRBV30 to TRBJ1-6; D not resolved. This CDR3 region has 14 residues. Germline CDR1 GTSNPN, CDR2 SVGIG (reference sequence). Trimming removed 0 bases from V and 9 bases from J, with 12 bases in between. CDR3 nucleotides: TGTGCCTGGAGTGTATACGGATTGGGTTCACCCCTCCACTTT. This codes for CAWSVYGLGSPLHF.

The gene calls are TRBV27 and TRBJ2-7; 7 positions match TRBD1. The trim removed 4 bases at V and 7 bases at J, leaving 16 bases unmatched. Germline CDR1 is MNHEY and CDR2 is SMNVEV (reference sequence). The CDR3 runs 16 residues. The CDR3 DNA is TGTGCCAGCAGTTCAACCCGGGGACAGAGGATTGGGGAGCAGTACTTC. Protein product: CASSSTRGQRIGEQYF.

The V and J genes are TRBV27 and TRBJ2-4; D ambiguous. Germline CDR1 MNHEY, CDR2 SMNVEV (reference sequence). V was clipped by 4 bases and J by 1 base, with 11 bases between them. The CDR3 consists of 15 residues. CDR3 residues: CASSWASPAKNIQYF. In DNA form, the CDR3 reads TGTGCCAGCAGTTGGGCATCCCCCGCCAAAAACATTCAGTACTTC.

A single count supports this clone. The genes are TRBV18 and TRBJ2-2; D possibly corresponds to TRBD1 (5 bases). CDR3 length: 15 residues. V was pared by 0 bases and J by 4 bases, with 9 bases between. Germline V gene data show CDR1 as KGHSH and CDR2 as LQKENI. CDR3 region: CASSPPGRATGELFF. CDR3 sequence (DNA): TGTGCCAGCTCACCACCTGGCAGGGCCACCGGGGAGCTGTTTTTT.

This rearrangement joins TRBV28 to TRBJ1-4; tentative D call: TRBD1 (5 bases). The CDR3 length is 13 residues. V lost 2 bases, J lost 8 bases, and 9 bases lay in between. CDR1 MDHEN and CDR2 SYDVKM come from the germline V gene. The CDR3 spells CASSLGGGEKLFF. In DNA form, the CDR3 reads TGTGCCAGCAGTTTAGGGGGAGGGGAAAAACTGTTTTTT.

V usage is TRBV6-1 and J usage is TRBJ2-1; TRBD2 matches 7 bases. The CDR3 runs to 15 residues. Unmatched junction bases numbered 10, after V lost 6 bases and J lost 5 bases. CDR1 is MNHNS, CDR2 SASEGT, per germline. CDR3 DNA sequence: TGTGCCAGCAGGGCTTTTAGGGGAGGGCACAATGAGCAGTTCTTC. This codes for CASRAFRGGHNEQFF.

This sequence joins TRBV13 and TRBJ2-7, with no clear D. The CDR3 has 11 residues. CDR1 and CDR2 from the germline V gene are PRHDT and FYEKMQ (reference sequence). Trimming removed 3 bases at V and 5 bases at J, with 5 bases between. DNA for the CDR3: TGTGCCAGCAGCTTCCTACACGAGCAGTACTTC. It is translated as CASSFLHEQYF.

This chain connects TRBV5-4 to TRBJ1-2; the match to TRBD1 covers 8 bases. The trim removed 4 bases at V and 4 bases at J, leaving 12 bases unmatched. Germline loops: CDR1 SGHNT, CDR2 YYREEE (reference sequence). This CDR3 spans 16 amino acids. The CDR3 DNA reads as TGTGCCAGCAGCCCAGGGATGACAGGGGTGGCCTATGGCTACACCTTC. Its protein product is CASSPGMTGVAYGYTF.

The V call is TRBV6-1, the J call TRBJ2-7; 9 bases are shared with TRBD2. Germline V gene lookup returns CDR1 MNHNS and CDR2 SASEGT. V was pared by 2 bases and J by 7 bases, with 9 bases of the junction left unmatched. The CDR3 consists of 15 residues. Here the CDR3 DNA reads TGTGCCAGCAGTGAAATAGCGGGAGAGCTTGGAGAGCAGTACTTC. Translating gives CASSEIAGELGEQYF.

The V call is TRBV11-2, the J call TRBJ2-7; D unclear. V lost 1 base and J 4 bases, leaving 8 bases between the germline ends. The CDR3 is 13 residues long. Germline loops: CDR1 SGHAT, CDR2 FQNNGV. CDR3 DNA: TGTGCCAGCAGCTTAGCACAACAGTACGAGCAGTACTTC. This translates into CASSLAQQYEQYF.

J is TRBJ1-6 and V is TRBV28; possibly TRBD1 for D (6 bases). The germline gives CDR1 MDHEN, CDR2 SYDVKM. Trimming took off 8 bases at V and 7 bases at J, with 15 bases between the two ends. The CDR3 has 14 amino acids. The CDR3 sequence: CASRSGQLNSPLHF. The CDR3 nucleotides read TGTGCCAGCCGATCAGGACAGCTCAATTCACCCCTCCACTTT.

The chain couples TRBV5-1 to TRBJ2-7, with 10 bases aligning to TRBD1. Germline CDR1 SGHRS, CDR2 YFSETQ. V lost 4 bases, J lost 3 bases, and 13 bases stayed unmatched. The CDR3 has 17 amino acids. The CDR3 DNA sequence: TGCGCCAGCAGCCGACGAACCGGGACAGGGGAATACTACGAGCAGTACTTC. Residues: CASSRRTGTGEYYEQYF.

V gene TRBV2 combines with J gene TRBJ1-1, with no clear D. The germline CDR1 and CDR2 sequences are SNHLY and FYNNEI. The CDR3 extends over 13 amino acids. Trimming took 11 bases from V and 0 from J, leaving 13 bases between them. Here the CDR3 reads CAGAGNLNTEAFF. CDR3 sequence (DNA): TGTGCCGGAGCCGGTAATTTGAACACTGAAGCTTTCTTT.

This rearrangement joins TRBV6-5 to TRBJ1-1, with D hard to call. V shed 3 bases and J shed 3 bases, with 14 bases lying between them. The CDR3 runs 15 residues. Germline V gene lookup returns CDR1 MNHEY and CDR2 SVGAGI. The CDR3 region has the DNA TGTGCCAGCAGTTATCCCAACGGCGGATACACTGAAGCTTTCTTT. Its protein product is CASSYPNGGYTEAFF.